The next 15 T cell receptor beta chains were all read from a single sample in a study of beta chain features in type 1 diabetes. Their antigens remain unidentified. The investigators reverse transcribed all of the isolated RNA, so they sequenced expressed TCRB transcripts. Some clones are missing from TCRdb's copy, which holds only in-frame ones; the method was immunoSEQ multiplex PCR. The repertoire holds a few hundred thousand clones, roughly 16% seen once, with approximately 0.081% in the top ten. The study, taken as a whole, reports: All four CD4+ subsets from Type 1 diabetes patients carried moderately but significantly shorter TCRB CDR3s.

The source material was naive CD4+ T cells from blood. Receptors were obtained from a man aged 25-45 years with type 1 diabetes.

This clone came up a few times. CDR3 amino acids: CSVEGVGYTF. The CDR3 DNA follows: TGCAGCGTTGAAGGGGTTGGCTACACCTTC. The genes are TRBV29-1 and TRBJ1-2; D gene uncertain. V was clipped by 1 base and J by 7 bases, with 4 bases between them. The V gene's germline CDR1 is SQVTM and CDR2 ANQGSEA. This CDR3 has 10 amino acids. The variable domain in full, completed from reference TRBV29-1 and TRBJ1-2, reads SAVISQKPSRDICQRGTSLTIQCQVDSQVTMMFWYRQQPGQSLTLIATANQGSEATYESGFVIDKFPISRPNLTFSTLTVSNMSPEDSSIYLCSVEGVGYTFGSGTRLTVV.

The genes are TRBV7-9 and TRBJ2-7; D unclear. CDR1 is SEHNR and CDR2 is FQNEAQ in the germline V gene (reference sequence). Trimming removed 5 bases from V and 4 bases from J, with 9 bases in between. This CDR3 is built from 12 residues. The CDR3: CASSQDAYEQYF. The CDR3 DNA follows: TGTGCCAGCAGCCAAGACGCTTACGAGCAGTACTTC.

This clone was observed a few times. V is TRBV28 and J is TRBJ2-1, with TRBD2 matching over 7 bases. The J segment lost 12 bases and the V segment lost 5 bases, leaving 10 bases of the junction unmatched. Germline lookup yields CDR1 MDHEN and CDR2 SYDVKM. The CDR3 extends over 13 amino acids. CDR3 DNA sequence: TGTGCCAGCAGTGCGGGAGCGGACTTGCTGCAGTTCTTC. Translated, it gives CASSAGADLLQFF.

V is TRBV6-5 and J is TRBJ2-2, with D perhaps TRBD2 (5 bases). The CDR3 is 12 amino acids. V gave up 5 bases and J gave up 5 bases, with 6 bases separating them. Germline CDR1 and CDR2: MNHEY and SVGAGI. The CDR3 DNA follows: TGTGCCAGCAGTCGAGGGACCGGGGAGCTGTTTTTT. Translating gives CASSRGTGELFF.

This clone was recorded a few times. This chain joins TRBV5-1 and TRBJ2-5; D remains ambiguous. CDR3 length: 12 residues. Germline-derived CDR1 and CDR2 are SGHRS and YFSETQ. V shed 4 bases and J shed 5 bases, with 9 bases lying between them. DNA of the CDR3: TGCGCCAGCAGCCCCGGTGAGGAGACCCAGTACTTC. Protein product: CASSPGEETQYF.

This clone was seen more than once but under ten times. The gene calls are TRBV10-3 and TRBJ2-1; D unresolved. The CDR3 consists of 13 residues. V shed 6 bases and J shed 1 base, with 7 bases lying between them. Germline assignment: CDR1 ENHRY and CDR2 SYGVKD. CDR3: CAIRGESYNEQFF. In nucleotides, the CDR3 is TGTGCCATCAGGGGCGAGTCCTACAATGAGCAGTTCTTC.

This chain joins TRBV30 and TRBJ1-1; no clear D. The germline V and J ends were trimmed by 1 base and 1 base, with 7 bases remaining between them. From germline, CDR1 is GTSNPN and CDR2 SVGIG (reference sequence). The length of the CDR3 is 13 residues. CDR3: CAWSDDGNTEAFF. In DNA form, the CDR3 reads TGTGCCTGGAGTGACGACGGGAACACTGAAGCTTTCTTT.

The CDR3 loop is CASSSGGLREKLFF. Written as DNA, the CDR3 is TGTGCCAGCAGTAGCGGGGGGTTGCGGGAAAAACTGTTTTTT. V gene TRBV28 combines with J gene TRBJ1-4; D perhaps matches TRBD1 (5 bases). Trimming removed 5 bases at V and 8 bases at J, with 15 bases between. CDR1 is MDHEN, CDR2 SYDVKM, per germline. The CDR3 covers 14 residues. Together with reference TRBV28 and TRBJ1-4, the CDR3 gives the full variable domain: DVKVTQSSRYLVKRTGEKVFLECVQDMDHENMFWYRQDPGLGLRLIYFSYDVKMKEKGDIPEGYSVSREKKERFSLILESASTNQTSMYLCASSSGGLREKLFFGSGTQLSVL.

This clone was detected only a few times. The chain uses TRBV18 and TRBJ2-6; 9 nucleotides line up with TRBD1. CDR1 KGHSH and CDR2 LQKENI come from the germline V gene. V dropped 5 bases and J dropped 0; count of bases not matched to a gene: 5. The CDR3 runs 17 residues. CDR3 DNA: TGTGCCAGCTCAGCGGGACAGGGACACTCTGGGGCCAACGTCCTGACTTTC. Translation gives CASSAGQGHSGANVLTF.

V usage is TRBV2 and J usage is TRBJ2-1; 9 bases line up with TRBD1. CDR3 length: 13 amino acids. Germline assignment: CDR1 SNHLY and CDR2 FYNNEI. V shed 5 bases, J shed 5 bases, and the junction held 1 base outside the gene matches. In DNA, the CDR3 is TGTGCCAGCAGTCGGGACAGGGACAATGAGCAGTTCTTC. This encodes CASSRDRDNEQFF.

In regard to this clone: Other DNA sequences from this sample encode an identical CDR3 as well. The genes are TRBV7-2 and TRBJ2-5; D not certain. The V end lost 3 bases, the J end lost 2 bases, and 7 bases lay between the germline ends. The CDR3 totals 13 residues. Germline-derived CDR1 and CDR2 are SGHTA and FQGNSA. The CDR3, as DNA: TGTGCCAGCAGCTTCTCTTTGCAAGAGACCCAGTACTTC. It translates to CASSFSLQETQYF.

The chain is built from TRBV18 and TRBJ2-3; D is undetermined. V lost 3 bases and J 2 bases, leaving 12 bases between the germline ends. The CDR3 sequence is 15 residues long. Germline V gene lookup returns CDR1 KGHSH and CDR2 LQKENI. CDR3 DNA sequence: TGTGCCAGCTCACCCTTAGTGGAACTCACAGATACGCAGTATTTT. Protein sequence: CASSPLVELTDTQYF.

This clone was counted only a few times. Other DNA variants within this sample encode the same CDR3. The chain joins TRBV20-1 to TRBJ2-7; D is undetermined. CDR1 is DFQATT, CDR2 SNEGSKA, per germline (reference sequence). The CDR3 is made up of 11 amino acids. Trimming removed 2 bases from V and 3 bases from J, with 5 bases in between. The CDR3 is CSARSIYEQYF. CDR3 coding DNA: TGCAGTGCTAGATCAATCTACGAGCAGTACTTC.

This clone was seen more than once but under ten times. The rearrangement joins TRBV25-1 to TRBJ2-7; a weak D match, TRBD2 (5 bases). The CDR3 sequence is 12 residues long. V was trimmed by 3 bases and J by 6 bases, leaving 9 bases between them. Germline-derived CDR1 and CDR2 are MGHDK and SYGVNS. This CDR3 reads CASSENGIEQYF. The CDR3 coding sequence is TGTGCCAGCAGTGAGAACGGGATCGAGCAGTACTTC.

V and J are TRBV29-1 and TRBJ1-3, with no clear D. Germline CDR1 is SQVTM and CDR2 is ANQGSEA. V lost 5 bases and J 4 bases, leaving 6 bases between the germline ends. The CDR3 runs to 11 residues. This CDR3 is CSVYQGNTIYF. Here the CDR3 DNA reads TGCAGCGTTTATCAGGGAAACACCATATATTTT.